What follows describes a single T cell receptor (beta chain). Trimming stripped 2 bases from V and 2 bases from J, with 21 bases between. The germline V gene encodes CDR1 MNHEY and CDR2 SVGEGT. This CDR3 comprises 18 residues. These data belong to a study of blood T cell repertoires in COVID-19. Data came from immunoSEQ multiplex PCR; TCRdb stores just in-frame clones and leaves some out. The top ten clones hold 2% of a sample with about 160,000 clones, approximately 95% of them seen once. The sequenced sample consisted of peripheral blood. The chain is built from TRBV6-2 or TRBV6-3 and TRBJ1-2; weak D call: TRBD1 (5 bases). The TCR sequence derives from an older woman with COVID-19, enrolled during active disease. The DNA for the CDR3 is TGTGCCAGCAGTTACAACCCTTACAGCAGGGTTGGGAACTATGGCTACACCTTC. Encoded protein: CASSYNPYSRVGNYGYTF.